This T cell receptor (beta chain) originates from a study of T cell repertoires in cytomegalovirus infection. On the study more broadly: Matching HLA type, along with CMV infection, was indicated by public TCR beta signatures.

Comments on this clonotype: Its antigen is unknown.

Overall study findings and caveats: There were carriers of CMV plus the relevant HLA, and cumulative public TCR beta family frequency identified them. Predominance within the ex vivo response was attributable to HLA-C-restricted CMV-specific TCR beta clonotypes.

CDR3 size: 15 residues. CDR1 is LNHDA and CDR2 is SQIVND in the germline V gene (reference sequence). V lost 3 bases to trimming and J lost 0 bases, with 11 bases between them. A single record per CDR3 protein comes from TCRdb applying MiXCR to the reads. This table holds around 740,000 distinct CDR3 sequences, approximately 40% found once. The source material was PBMCs. The TCR originated in a human donor in good health (CMV status not recorded). Some clones in this sample may be carry-over from other donors' samples. This chain joins TRBV19 and TRBJ1-1; no clear D gene. The CDR3 nucleotides read TGTGCCAGTAGTATGATAAGGACTCTGAACACTGAAGCTTTCTTT. It is translated as CASSMIRTLNTEAFF.